This T cell receptor (beta chain) derives from a study of cytotoxic CD8 clonotypes in ibrutinib-treated CLL. Study-wide context: Of the patients, about twelve were relapsed/refractory, over 14 treatment-naive and 17 to 18 IGHV unmutated. Samples averaged approximately 250,000 productive templates and 90,000 to 100,000 productive rearrangements.

Frozen PBMC stocks contributed around 1.8 micrograms of genomic DNA to the TCR beta libraries. V lost 3 bases to trimming and J lost 3 bases, with 17 bases between them. Germline CDR1 is LNHNV and CDR2 is YYDKDF (reference sequence). The CDR3 runs 16 residues. Measured with immunoSEQ multiplex PCR; TCRdb has only the in-frame clones, and not every one. The sample has hundreds of thousands of clones, roughly 74% seen once. The origin of this receptor is a human donor with chronic lymphocytic leukemia. The V and J genes are TRBV15 and TRBJ1-2; D is ambiguous. Material: PBMCs, obtained after 24 months of ibrutinib treatment. The CDR3 nucleotides are TGTGCCACCAGCAGGGAGGTAGGGAAGGTCGACTATGGCTACACCTTC. This encodes CATSREVGKVDYGYTF.